Listed below are T cell receptor beta chains from one sample, sequenced in a study of blood T cell repertoires in COVID-19. Produced via immunoSEQ multiplex PCR; TCRdb's table is partial and in-frame only. The sample lists 150,000 to 200,000 clones, about 88% seen once, with less than 3.5% in the top ten. Sequencing input: peripheral blood. All receptors come from a woman aged 25 to 45 with active or convalescent COVID-19. The CDR3 runs from the conserved cysteine through the conserved F or W. The order of the fields is J gene, V gene, CDR3 length, clone size, D gene, CDR3 protein, CDR3 DNA. The D gene is left open where the match is weak. Clone size, where shown, is once, few, many, or a class for clones that have expanded.

J: TRBJ1-1
V: TRBV2
length: 13
size: -
D: -
CDR3: CASSYLENTEAFF
DNA: TGTGCCAGCAGTTACCTAGAAAACACTGAAGCTTTCTTT

J: TRBJ1-1
V: TRBV6-4
length: 14
size: -
D: -
CDR3: CASSDWAGSTEAFF
DNA: TGTGCCAGCAGTGACTGGGCAGGTAGCACTGAAGCTTTCTTT

J: TRBJ2-1
V: TRBV27
length: 14
size: -
D: -
CDR3: CASSLRTPYNEQFF
DNA: TGTGCCAGCAGTTTACGGACACCTTACAATGAGCAGTTCTTC

J: TRBJ2-7
V: TRBV2
length: 14
size: -
D: TRBD1
CDR3: CASSPRGLPHEQYF
DNA: TGTGCCAGCAGTCCGAGGGGGCTACCCCACGAGCAGTACTTC

J: TRBJ2-1
V: TRBV11-3
length: 15
size: -
D: TRBD2
CDR3: CASSLGLANYNEQFF
DNA: TGTGCCAGCAGCTTAGGACTAGCGAACTACAATGAGCAGTTCTTC

J: TRBJ1-5
V: TRBV30
length: 14
size: -
D: -
CDR3: CAWSVTGPMEPQHF
DNA: TGTGCCTGGAGTGTAACAGGTCCGATGGAGCCCCAGCATTTT

J: TRBJ2-5
V: TRBV11-2
length: 13
size: -
D: -
CDR3: CASSLEFLETQYF
DNA: TGTGCCAGCAGCTTAGAGTTTCTCGAGACCCAGTACTTC

J: TRBJ1-2
V: TRBV2
length: 16
size: -
D: -
CDR3: CASSEGRRAGAYGYTF
DNA: TGTGCCAGCAGTGAAGGCCGAAGGGCGGGGGCCTATGGCTACACCTTC

J: TRBJ1-5
V: TRBV27
length: 14
size: -
D: -
CDR3: CASMRVYGNQPQHF
DNA: TGTGCCAGCATGAGGGTTTATGGCAATCAGCCCCAGCATTTT

J: TRBJ1-1
V: TRBV20-1
length: 14
size: -
D: TRBD1
CDR3: CSASLGGGPPEAFF
DNA: TGCAGTGCTAGTTTAGGAGGGGGCCCCCCTGAAGCTTTCTTT

J: TRBJ1-3
V: TRBV28
length: 12
size: few
D: -
CDR3: CASSLLGNTIYF
DNA: TGTGCCAGCAGTTTGTTAGGAAACACCATATATTTT